This T cell receptor (beta chain) was recovered during a study of blood T cell repertoires in COVID-19. Study-wide context: From the United States, Italy and Spain came samples of acute and convalescent COVID-19. In each case, the material was cDNA or gDNA derived from T cells, B-cell-depleted T cells, or PBMCs.

This clone has a handful of counts. Per the original data handling: Quantification of nucleated cells was approximated via reference gene primer amplification. Sequenced by immunoSEQ multiplex PCR; TCRdb stores in-frame clones only, minus some. V and J calls and clone size are copied from that table; D and trimming were computed from the DNA. Found here are some 200,000 clones, about 88% of them singletons; the top ten hold about 6.5%. Germline CDR1 reads SGHAT; CDR2 reads FQNNGV. Trimming removed 5 bases from V and 2 bases from J, with 9 bases in between. The length of the CDR3 is 13 residues. The V gene is TRBV11-2, the J gene TRBJ2-5, with D hard to call. The source of this sequence is a woman aged 80 or older in a cohort sampled during active or convalescent COVID-19. Specimen: peripheral blood. The CDR3 DNA reads as TGTGCCAGCAGCCGCGTACAGCAAGAGACCCAGTACTTC. It is translated as CASSRVQQETQYF.